The rows below give T cell receptor beta chains drawn from one sample of a study of shared clonotypes between healthy human individuals. Clones were read by immunoSEQ multiplex PCR, and TCRdb kept only the in-frame ones, dropping some. The repertoire has some 1,400,000 clones, roughly 96% of them found once; the top ten carry about 1.2%. Input material: naive CD4+ T cells sorted from blood. These receptor sequences come from a man in his thirties or forties in good health. The CDR3 runs from the conserved cysteine through the conserved F or W. D genes are given only for firm matches. A row's size may be missing; if present it is once, few, many or a size class.

clone_size: .
v_call: TRBV18
d_call: .
j_call: TRBJ1-3
cdr3_aa: CASSRRTVSGNTIYF
cdr3_nt: TGTGCCAGCTCACGACGGACAGTCTCTGGAAACACCATATATTTT

clone_size: once
v_call: TRBV27
d_call: TRBD1
j_call: TRBJ2-7
cdr3_aa: CASRLLWTGTGSQEQYF
cdr3_nt: TGTGCCAGCAGACTTCTCTGGACCGGGACAGGGAGTCAGGAGCAGTACTTC

clone_size: .
v_call: TRBV5-1
d_call: .
j_call: TRBJ2-3
cdr3_aa: CASSGRGPSDTQYF
cdr3_nt: TGCGCCAGCAGTGGCAGGGGACCTTCAGATACGCAGTATTTT

clone_size: .
v_call: TRBV5-6
d_call: .
j_call: TRBJ2-7
cdr3_aa: CASRSRAGSPYEQYF
cdr3_nt: TGTGCCAGCAGATCGAGGGCGGGGAGCCCCTACGAGCAGTACTTC

clone_size: .
v_call: TRBV30
d_call: TRBD1
j_call: TRBJ1-4
cdr3_aa: CAWSGPDRLNEKLFF
cdr3_nt: TGTGCCTGGAGTGGGCCGGACAGGCTTAATGAAAAACTGTTTTTT

clone_size: .
v_call: TRBV7-9
d_call: TRBD2
j_call: TRBJ2-7
cdr3_aa: CASSLTNLAGASYEQYF
cdr3_nt: TGTGCCAGCAGCTTAACGAACCTAGCGGGAGCGTCCTACGAGCAGTACTTC

clone_size: .
v_call: TRBV10-2
d_call: TRBD1
j_call: TRBJ1-1
cdr3_aa: CASKRTGRDEAFF
cdr3_nt: TGCGCCAGCAAGAGGACAGGGAGGGATGAAGCTTTCTTT

clone_size: .
v_call: TRBV5-1
d_call: .
j_call: TRBJ1-2
cdr3_aa: CASSPRPGETTPSGYGYTF
cdr3_nt: TGCGCCAGCAGCCCTCGACCGGGGGAGACTACCCCATCTGGCTATGGCTACACCTTC

clone_size: .
v_call: TRBV4-3
d_call: .
j_call: TRBJ1-3
cdr3_aa: CASSPTRSGNTIYF
cdr3_nt: TGCGCCAGCAGCCCAACGAGGTCTGGAAACACCATATATTTT

clone_size: .
v_call: TRBV6-6
d_call: TRBD2
j_call: TRBJ2-1
cdr3_aa: CASTSTSGYNEQFF
cdr3_nt: TGTGCCAGCACCTCGACTAGCGGATACAATGAGCAGTTCTTC

clone_size: .
v_call: TRBV4-1
d_call: .
j_call: TRBJ2-6
cdr3_aa: CASSRGGGSGANVLTF
cdr3_nt: TGCGCCAGCAGCCGTGGAGGGGGCTCTGGGGCCAACGTCCTGACTTTC

clone_size: .
v_call: TRBV28
d_call: TRBD2
j_call: TRBJ2-6
cdr3_aa: CASNLVGRDYSGANVLTF
cdr3_nt: TGTGCCAGCAATCTAGTCGGGAGGGATTACTCTGGGGCCAACGTCCTGACTTTC

clone_size: .
v_call: TRBV11-2
d_call: TRBD2
j_call: TRBJ2-1
cdr3_aa: CASSSMTSRYNEQFF
cdr3_nt: TGTGCCAGCAGCTCCATGACTAGCAGATACAATGAGCAGTTCTTC

clone_size: .
v_call: TRBV13
d_call: TRBD2
j_call: TRBJ2-2
cdr3_aa: CASSLRVAGVPRAGELFF
cdr3_nt: TGTGCCAGCAGCTTGAGAGTAGCGGGAGTCCCCCGGGCCGGGGAGCTGTTTTTT

clone_size: .
v_call: TRBV18
d_call: TRBD1
j_call: TRBJ2-5
cdr3_aa: CASSLRTGGDQETQYF
cdr3_nt: TGTGCCAGCTCGCTGAGGACAGGGGGGGACCAAGAGACCCAGTACTTC

clone_size: .
v_call: TRBV28
d_call: .
j_call: TRBJ1-5
cdr3_aa: CASSPGQYSNQPQHF
cdr3_nt: TGTGCCAGCAGCCCTGGACAGTATAGCAATCAGCCCCAGCATTTT

clone_size: .
v_call: TRBV10-2
d_call: TRBD2
j_call: TRBJ2-3
cdr3_aa: CASSDLPAGVSTTDTQYF
cdr3_nt: TGCGCCAGCAGTGACTTGCCAGCGGGAGTATCTACCACAGATACGCAGTATTTT

clone_size: .
v_call: TRBV29-1
d_call: .
j_call: TRBJ2-1
cdr3_aa: CSVRGGGTGQFF
cdr3_nt: TGCAGCGTTAGAGGGGGCGGGACTGGGCAGTTCTTC

clone_size: .
v_call: TRBV18
d_call: TRBD2
j_call: TRBJ2-1
cdr3_aa: CASSPRGGSYNEQFF
cdr3_nt: TGTGCCAGCTCACCACGGGGGGGTTCCTACAATGAGCAGTTCTTC

clone_size: .
v_call: TRBV5-4
d_call: .
j_call: TRBJ2-3
cdr3_aa: CASSVGLLLGPDTQYF
cdr3_nt: TGTGCCAGCAGCGTGGGACTCCTACTGGGCCCAGATACGCAGTATTTT

clone_size: .
v_call: TRBV28
d_call: TRBD1
j_call: TRBJ2-7
cdr3_aa: CASRRSGQSYEQYF
cdr3_nt: TGTGCCAGCAGGAGGTCGGGACAGTCCTACGAGCAGTACTTC

clone_size: .
v_call: TRBV5-4
d_call: TRBD2
j_call: TRBJ2-5
cdr3_aa: CASSLTSGAETQYF
cdr3_nt: TGTGCCAGCAGCCTGACTAGCGGGGCGGAGACCCAGTACTTC

clone_size: .
v_call: TRBV5-1
d_call: .
j_call: TRBJ2-5
cdr3_aa: CASSLVGGSETQYF
cdr3_nt: TGCGCCAGCAGCTTGGTGGGGGGCAGTGAGACCCAGTACTTC

clone_size: .
v_call: TRBV6-5
d_call: .
j_call: TRBJ2-4
cdr3_aa: CASSWGAGRGQNIQYF
cdr3_nt: TGTGCCAGCAGTTGGGGGGCCGGCAGGGGCCAAAACATTCAGTACTTC

clone_size: .
v_call: TRBV6-5
d_call: .
j_call: TRBJ2-2
cdr3_aa: CASSATNTGELFF
cdr3_nt: TGTGCCAGCAGTGCTACGAACACCGGGGAGCTGTTTTTT

clone_size: .
v_call: TRBV6-1
d_call: .
j_call: TRBJ2-5
cdr3_aa: CASSERTTQETQYF
cdr3_nt: TGTGCCAGCAGTGAGAGGACAACCCAAGAGACCCAGTACTTC

clone_size: .
v_call: TRBV18
d_call: .
j_call: TRBJ2-3
cdr3_aa: CASSPRGDTQYF
cdr3_nt: TGTGCCAGCTCACCACGGGGCGATACGCAGTATTTT

clone_size: .
v_call: TRBV5-4
d_call: .
j_call: TRBJ1-1
cdr3_aa: CASSGRDPEAFF
cdr3_nt: TGTGCCAGCAGCGGAAGAGATCCTGAAGCTTTCTTT

clone_size: .
v_call: TRBV19
d_call: .
j_call: TRBJ1-2
cdr3_aa: CASSSSGDYGYTF
cdr3_nt: TGTGCCAGTAGTAGTAGCGGGGACTATGGCTACACCTTC

clone_size: .
v_call: TRBV7-2
d_call: .
j_call: TRBJ2-5
cdr3_aa: CASSSGETQYF
cdr3_nt: TGTGCCAGCAGCTCCGGAGAGACCCAGTACTTC

clone_size: .
v_call: TRBV19
d_call: .
j_call: TRBJ2-3
cdr3_aa: CASSPQVAPTDTQYF
cdr3_nt: TGTGCCAGTAGTCCCCAGGTGGCCCCCACAGATACGCAGTATTTT

clone_size: .
v_call: TRBV30
d_call: .
j_call: TRBJ1-1
cdr3_aa: CAWSRRDTEAFF
cdr3_nt: TGTGCCTGGAGTAGGAGGGACACTGAAGCTTTCTTT

clone_size: .
v_call: TRBV28
d_call: .
j_call: TRBJ2-2
cdr3_aa: CASMDTGELFF
cdr3_nt: TGTGCCAGCATGGACACCGGGGAGCTGTTTTTT

clone_size: .
v_call: TRBV15
d_call: TRBD2
j_call: TRBJ2-2
cdr3_aa: CATSRGLAGNTGELFF
cdr3_nt: TGTGCCACCAGCAGAGGACTAGCGGGGAACACCGGGGAGCTGTTTTTT

clone_size: .
v_call: TRBV28
d_call: .
j_call: TRBJ2-7
cdr3_aa: CASSLATRSYEQYF
cdr3_nt: TGTGCCAGCAGTTTAGCAACCCGCTCCTACGAGCAGTACTTC

clone_size: .
v_call: TRBV5-5
d_call: .
j_call: TRBJ1-3
cdr3_aa: CASSQGPGNTIYF
cdr3_nt: TGTGCCAGCAGCCAGGGGCCTGGAAACACCATATATTTT

clone_size: .
v_call: TRBV29-1
d_call: .
j_call: TRBJ2-6
cdr3_aa: CSVPQGSGANVLTF
cdr3_nt: TGCAGCGTTCCCCAGGGATCTGGGGCCAACGTCCTGACTTTC

clone_size: .
v_call: TRBV18
d_call: .
j_call: TRBJ2-5
cdr3_aa: CASSPPFSLGETQYF
cdr3_nt: TGTGCCAGCTCACCACCATTCAGTCTCGGAGAGACCCAGTACTTC

clone_size: .
v_call: TRBV23-1
d_call: .
j_call: TRBJ2-7
cdr3_aa: CASSRTGGRYVYYEQYF
cdr3_nt: TGCGCCAGCAGTCGAACCGGGGGGCGATACGTTTACTACGAGCAGTACTTC

clone_size: .
v_call: TRBV28
d_call: .
j_call: TRBJ2-2
cdr3_aa: CASSRALGRPPYTGELFF
cdr3_nt: TGTGCCAGCAGTCGTGCTCTAGGGAGGCCCCCTTACACCGGGGAGCTGTTTTTT

clone_size: once
v_call: TRBV5-6
d_call: TRBD2
j_call: TRBJ2-5
cdr3_aa: CASSLTLAGGETQYF
cdr3_nt: TGTGCCAGCAGCTTGACTCTGGCGGGAGGAGAGACCCAGTACTTC

clone_size: .
v_call: TRBV9
d_call: .
j_call: TRBJ2-1
cdr3_aa: CASSVAGTPTREQFF
cdr3_nt: TGTGCCAGCAGCGTAGCTGGCACACCCACCAGGGAGCAGTTCTTC